The 24 T cell receptor beta chains reported below all come from one sample, sequenced in a study of Graves' ophthalmopathy and Graves' hyperthyroidism. The TCR beta CDR3 regions underwent amplification from RNA transcripts. HTBI primers were used in a first-round RT-PCR, which preceded a second-round multiplex PCR. TCRdb reprocessed the multiplex PCR reads with MiXCR, giving one entry per CDR3 protein. The data contain around 1.1 million distinct CDR3 sequences, less than 45% of them singletons. The specimen was peripheral blood or thyroid tissue (not recorded which). The receptors were gathered from an adult man with Graves' hyperthyroidism.

The rearrangement links TRBV6-5 to TRBJ2-7, with 7 bases matching TRBD1. CDR3 length: 14 amino acids. Germline lookup yields CDR1 MNHEY and CDR2 SVGAGI. V shed 5 bases, J shed 4 bases, and the junction held 8 bases outside the gene matches. For the CDR3, the DNA is TGTGCCAGCAGTCCCCGACAGGGACGTTACGAGCAGTACTTC. This sequence encodes CASSPRQGRYEQYF.

This chain's CDR3 is CASSGGTWTGYEQYF. The CDR3 nucleotides are TGTGCCAGCAGTGGGGGGACGTGGACAGGCTACGAGCAGTACTTC. The rearrangement joins TRBV12-3 or TRBV12-4 to TRBJ2-7; perhaps TRBD1 as D (7 bases). V shed 5 bases and J shed 3 bases, with 17 bases lying between them. This CDR3 contains 15 residues.

The gene calls are TRBV29-1 and TRBJ1-1; D uncertain. The germline gives CDR1 SQVTM, CDR2 ANQGSEA. The CDR3 is 13 amino acids. With 6 bases removed from V and 6 bases from J, the gap between germline ends came to 17 bases. CDR3 coding DNA: TGCAGCGTCATGCAAGGAATTGGGGCTGAAGCTTTCTTT. It is translated as CSVMQGIGAEAFF.

This clonotype appeared a few times. The gene calls are TRBV27 and TRBJ1-2; D possibly corresponds to TRBD1 (5 bases). CDR3 length: 13 amino acids. CDR1 is MNHEY, CDR2 SMNVEV, per germline (reference sequence). Between the trimmed V and J ends, which lost 5 bases and 6 bases, there was a span of 13 bases. Here the CDR3 DNA reads TGTGCCAGCAGTCCGGGACCAGGCGATGGCTACACCTTC. Translation: CASSPGPGDGYTF.

Many counts were recorded for this clonotype. The chain links TRBV24-1 to TRBJ1-5, with no clear D. Germline CDR1 reads KGHDR; CDR2 reads SFDVKD. Between the trimmed V and J ends, which lost 2 bases and 5 bases, there was a span of 6 bases. This CDR3 contains 13 residues. CDR3: CATSDYNDQPQHF. The CDR3 region has the DNA TGTGCCACCAGTGATTACAACGATCAGCCCCAGCATTTT.

The rearrangement joins TRBV7-3 to TRBJ1-1; D is perhaps TRBD1 (6 bases). V lost 5 bases to trimming and J lost 0 bases, with 22 bases between them. The CDR3 extends over 18 amino acids. CDR1 is SGHTA and CDR2 is FQGTGA in the germline V gene. In DNA form, the CDR3 reads TGTGCCAGCAGCCCCACCGACCGGGGGCGAAATATGAACACTGAAGCTTTCTTT. It translates to CASSPTDRGRNMNTEAFF.

This clonotype was seen repeatedly, ten times or more. The V call is TRBV20-1, the J call TRBJ1-2; D gene unclear. Germline V gives CDR1 DFQATT, CDR2 SNEGSKA (reference sequence). Trimming pared 4 bases from V and 1 base from J, leaving 13 bases between. The CDR3 is made up of 14 amino acids. CDR3 region: CSATDGNNNYGYTF. CDR3 sequence (DNA): TGCAGTGCTACGGACGGAAACAATAACTATGGCTACACCTTC.

The rearrangement links TRBV25-1 to TRBJ1-3; D is uncertain. V dropped 3 bases and J dropped 0 bases, with 12 bases sitting between them. Germline V CDR1 and CDR2: MGHDK, SYGVNS. The CDR3 is 16 amino acids. CDR3 sequence reads: CASSDTEALSGNTIYF. Written as DNA, the CDR3 is TGTGCCAGCAGTGATACCGAGGCCCTCTCTGGAAACACCATATATTTT.

This clonotype was observed many times. This chain joins TRBV7-9 and TRBJ1-1; D is perhaps TRBD1 (6 bases). V was pared by 6 bases and J by 4 bases, with 15 bases between. CDR3 length: 14 residues. The V gene's germline CDR1 is SEHNR and CDR2 FQNEAQ (reference sequence). The DNA for the CDR3 is TGTGCCAGCAGTGCAGGGGCAGGGCGCACTGAAGCTTTCTTT. Protein: CASSAGAGRTEAFF.

This chain joins TRBV5-1 and TRBJ2-5; TRBD2 is a possible D gene (7 bases). The germline V gene encodes CDR1 SGHRS and CDR2 YFSETQ. V lost 2 bases and J lost 1, with 12 bases in between. The CDR3 spans 15 residues. The CDR3 is CASSFGGGLQETQYF. Written as DNA, the CDR3 is TGCGCCAGCAGCTTTGGGGGGGGCCTCCAAGAGACCCAGTACTTC.

The sample holds many counts of this clonotype. The V call is TRBV9, the J call TRBJ2-5, with a possible D match to TRBD2 (7 bases). There are 16 residues in the CDR3. CDR1 and CDR2 from the germline V gene are SGDLS and YYNGEE. V shed 4 bases and J shed 1 base, with 17 bases lying between them. CDR3 region: CASSIRSGGPQETQYF. In DNA, the CDR3 is TGTGCCAGCAGCATCCGGTCGGGGGGCCCCCAAGAGACCCAGTACTTC. Based on the CDR3 plus reference TRBV9 and TRBJ2-5, the full variable domain is DSGVTQTPKHLITATGQRVTLRCSPRSGDLSVYWYQQSLDQGLQFLIQYYNGEERAKGNILERFSAQQFPDLHSELNLSSLELGDSALYFCASSIRSGGPQETQYFGPGTRLLVL.

The rearrangement uses TRBV7-2 and TRBJ1-5, with 9 bases lining up with TRBD1. The CDR3 has 14 residues. Trimming removed 5 bases from V and 12 bases from J; junction bases left unmatched: 11. The germline V gene encodes CDR1 SGHTA and CDR2 FQGNSA. The CDR3 loop reads CASSGGDRASHQHF. The CDR3 bases are TGTGCCAGCAGCGGCGGGGACAGGGCTTCTCACCAGCATTTT.

Many counts were recorded for this clonotype. The V call is TRBV13, the J call TRBJ2-7; D is ambiguous. CDR1 is PRHDT and CDR2 is FYEKMQ in the germline V gene (reference sequence). This CDR3 is 11 amino acids long. Trimming removed 4 bases from V and 9 bases from J, with 10 bases in between. The CDR3 DNA is TGTGCCAGCAGCTCGGGTTCGGCGCAGTACTTC. Protein sequence: CASSSGSAQYF.

For this clonotype: A read error may produce the germline difference seen at one junction end. The chain's CDR3 is CASSLDGAYEQHF. The CDR3 region has the DNA TGCGCCAGCAGCTTGGACGGAGCCTACGAGCAGCACTTC. J is TRBJ2-7 and V is TRBV5-1; no definite D call. In germline, CDR1 is SGHRS, CDR2 YFSETQ. This CDR3 has 13 amino acids.

About this clonotype itself: Since a much larger clone is just one base distant, this may be a read error. This chain connects TRBV20-1 to TRBJ2-7; 13 bases map to TRBD2. Germline trimming cut 5 bases from V and 0 bases from J; bases unmatched to any gene: 10. Germline V lookup: CDR1 DFQATT, CDR2 SNEGSKA (reference sequence). The CDR3 has 17 amino acids. In DNA, the CDR3 is TGCAGTGCTCAGCCTGCGGGGACTAGCGGGGCCTCCTACGAGCAGTACTTC. Its protein is CSAQPAGTSGASYEQYF.

The V gene is TRBV29-1, the J gene TRBJ2-7; D tentatively reads TRBD1 or TRBD2 (6 bases each). Per germline, CDR1 SQVTM and CDR2 ANQGSEA. V lost 7 bases and J lost 5, with 24 bases in between. This CDR3 is 15 amino acids long. In DNA form, the CDR3 reads TGCAGCGGGCGGGACAATTCCCCCTCGAACCACGAGCAGTACTTC. This translates into CSGRDNSPSNHEQYF.

J is TRBJ2-7 and V is TRBV29-1; possibly TRBD1 for D (6 bases). The CDR3 covers 13 residues. V was pared by 3 bases and J by 3 bases, with 12 bases between. Germline CDR1 reads SQVTM; CDR2 reads ANQGSEA. CDR3 residues: CSVDGQNYYEQYF. The CDR3 DNA sequence: TGCAGCGTTGATGGACAGAACTACTACGAGCAGTACTTC.

The chain joins TRBV7-9 to TRBJ1-1; D unresolved. The CDR3 runs 16 residues. The ends were cut back, 8 bases at V and 3 bases at J, with 22 bases in the middle. Germline-derived CDR1 and CDR2 are SEHNR and FQNEAQ (reference sequence). CDR3 DNA sequence: TGTGCCAGCTCACGGCCGCGCGGGGAGACGGACACTGAAGCTTTCTTT. This gives the protein CASSRPRGETDTEAFF.

There are many counts of this clonotype. The rearrangement uses TRBV6-4 and TRBJ1-6, with TRBD1 matching 8 bases. Germline V gene lookup returns CDR1 MRHNA and CDR2 SNTAGT. Trimming removed 5 bases from V and 6 bases from J; junction bases left unmatched: 6. The length of the CDR3 is 15 residues. CDR3 residues: CASSQTGGSNSPLHF. The CDR3 bases are TGTGCCAGCAGTCAAACAGGGGGTTCTAATTCACCCCTCCACTTT.

This clonotype was seen more than once but under ten times. Germline and junction disagree at one end, which may indicate a read error. The chain uses TRBV4-1 and TRBJ2-2; D gene unclear. Germline V lookup: CDR1 MGHRA, CDR2 YSYEKL. This CDR3 region has 14 residues. The CDR3 sequence is CASSQETNTGELFF. The CDR3 DNA sequence: TGTGCCAGCAGCCAAGAAACGAACACCGGGGAGCTGTTTTTT.

To note about this clonotype: A much larger clonotype is one base distant, so this may be a read error. The chain employs TRBV14 and TRBJ2-1, with 7 nucleotides matching TRBD2. V shed 8 bases and J 6 bases; nucleotides not matched to a gene: 7. This CDR3 spans 13 amino acids. CDR1 SGHDN and CDR2 FVKESK come from the germline V gene. This CDR3 reads CASRWAGVNEQFF. In DNA form, the CDR3 reads TGTGCCAGCCGCTGGGCGGGGGTCAATGAGCAGTTCTTC.

The rearrangement uses TRBV20-1 and TRBJ2-2; no clear D gene. Germline assignment: CDR1 DFQATT and CDR2 SNEGSKA (reference sequence). The V end lost 3 bases, the J end lost 4 bases, and 9 bases lay between the germline ends. The CDR3 sequence is 13 residues long. CDR3 nucleotide sequence: TGCAGTGCTAGGAAGGATGCCACCGGGGAGCTGTTTTTT. Protein sequence: CSARKDATGELFF.

This rearrangement joins TRBV9 to TRBJ2-2; D call uncertain. Germline V lookup: CDR1 SGDLS, CDR2 YYNGEE. Between the trimmed V and J ends, which lost 5 bases and 5 bases, there was a span of 16 bases. The CDR3 totals 15 residues. The CDR3 spells CASSFVPGRTGELFF. The CDR3 DNA is TGTGCCAGCAGTTTTGTGCCTGGTAGGACCGGGGAGCTGTTTTTT.

The genes are TRBV20-1 and TRBJ1-3; TRBD1 might be the D (5 bases). This CDR3 contains 13 residues. V was cut by 4 bases and J by 4 bases, with 11 bases left in between. Germline V gene data show CDR1 as DFQATT and CDR2 as SNEGSKA (reference sequence). CDR3 sequence: CSAIHRSGNTIYF. CDR3 DNA sequence: TGCAGTGCTATCCACAGGTCCGGAAACACCATATATTTT.